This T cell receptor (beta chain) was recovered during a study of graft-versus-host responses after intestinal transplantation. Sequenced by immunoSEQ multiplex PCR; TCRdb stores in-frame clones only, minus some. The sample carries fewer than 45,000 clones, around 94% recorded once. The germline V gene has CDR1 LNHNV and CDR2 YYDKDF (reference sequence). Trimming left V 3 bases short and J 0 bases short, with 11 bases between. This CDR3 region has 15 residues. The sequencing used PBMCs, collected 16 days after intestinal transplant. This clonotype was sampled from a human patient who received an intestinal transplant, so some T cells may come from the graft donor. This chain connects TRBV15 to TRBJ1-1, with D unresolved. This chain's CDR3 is CATSSRPRMNTEAFF. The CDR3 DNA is TGTGCCACCAGCAGCCGACCAAGAATGAACACTGAAGCTTTCTTT.